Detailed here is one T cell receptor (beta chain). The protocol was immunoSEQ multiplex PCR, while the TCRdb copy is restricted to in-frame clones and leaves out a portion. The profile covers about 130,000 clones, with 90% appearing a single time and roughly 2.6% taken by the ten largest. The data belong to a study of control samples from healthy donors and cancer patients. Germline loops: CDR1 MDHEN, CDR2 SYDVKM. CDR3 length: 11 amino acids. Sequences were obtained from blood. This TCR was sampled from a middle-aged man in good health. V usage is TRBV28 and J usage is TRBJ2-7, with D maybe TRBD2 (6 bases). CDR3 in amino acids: CVVMRGYEQYF. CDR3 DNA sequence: TGTGTCGTAATGCGGGGTTACGAGCAGTACTTC.